The present T cell receptor beta chain was sequenced within a study of monozygotic twins with cystic fibrosis. General study findings and limits: J usage was most co-twin-similar in 8 of 16 pairs, V in 13. Nucleotide-identical clonotype sharing was significantly higher within monozygotic CF twin pairs than between unrelated CF individuals.

CDR3 length equals 13 residues. Germline V gives CDR1 LNHDA, CDR2 SQIVND (reference sequence). The ends lost 8 bases at V and 0 bases at J; junction bases unmatched: 3. Sequencing was performed with immunoSEQ multiplex PCR; in TCRdb, only in-frame clones are kept and a portion is missing. The repertoire holds about 29,000 clones, with just under 85% as singletons. As to this clone: Its antigen remains unidentified.

The specimen was blood. The clonotype was recovered from a girl between 2 and 10 years old with cystic fibrosis. The J gene is TRBJ1-1, the V gene TRBV19, with 7 nucleotides matching TRBD1. CDR3 in amino acids: CASVGQMNTEAFF. For the CDR3, the DNA is TGTGCCAGTGTGGGACAGATGAACACTGAAGCTTTCTTT.